Shown below are 8 T cell receptor beta chains from a single sample sequenced in a study of monozygotic twins with inflammatory bowel disease. TCRdb re-called the 5' RACE reads, yielding one record per CDR3 amino acid sequence without DNA. The ten most abundant clones cover approximately 2.3% of a sample with approximately 400,000 distinct CDR3 sequences. Material: blood. The receptors stem from a human donor with ulcerative colitis or Crohn's disease, or a healthy co-twin of an affected twin (not recorded which).

The chain recombines TRBV28 with TRBJ2-7; TCRdb picks TRBD2, but there is no DNA to check that call. From germline, CDR1 is MDHEN and CDR2 SYDVKM. This CDR3 contains 12 residues. The CDR3 spells CASSLPLREQYF.

The V gene is TRBV18, the J gene TRBJ2-5; TCRdb names TRBD1, which stays unverified in the absence of DNA. Germline CDR1 and CDR2: KGHSH and LQKENI. CDR3 length: 17 residues. The CDR3 loop is CASSPLRQARGGETQYF.

The chain recombines TRBV20-1 with TRBJ1-5; absent DNA, TCRdb's TRBD1 call cannot be checked. Germline V gives CDR1 DFQATT, CDR2 SNEGSKA (reference sequence). The CDR3 contains 12 residues. Here the CDR3 reads CSAGGSNQPQHF.

V is TRBV27 and J is TRBJ1-2. Germline V gene lookup returns CDR1 MNHEY and CDR2 SMNVEV (reference sequence). The CDR3 is made up of 15 amino acids. The chain's CDR3 is CASRATGRGNYGYTF.

J is TRBJ2-5 and V is TRBV5-4; TCRdb picks TRBD1, but there is no DNA to check that call. Looked up from germline, CDR1 is SGHNT and CDR2 is YYREEE (reference sequence). The CDR3 is 16 residues long. The CDR3: CASSLVAGAGQETQYF.

V gene TRBV6-8 combines with J gene TRBJ2-7; with no DNA, the TCRdb D assignment of TRBD1 cannot be verified. The CDR3 sequence is 15 residues long. CDR1 and CDR2 (germline): MNHGY, SAAAGT. The CDR3 region is CASSTRDRGYNEQYF.

The V call is TRBV25-1, the J call TRBJ1-6. CDR3 length: 17 residues. The germline V gene has CDR1 MGHDK and CDR2 SYGVNS. CDR3 residues: CASSGGSVRSYNSPLHF. Based on the CDR3 plus reference TRBV25-1 and TRBJ1-6, the full variable domain is EADIYQTPRYLVIGTGKKITLECSQTMGHDKMYWYQQDPGMELHLIHYSYGVNSTEKGDLSSESTVSRIRTEHFPLTLESARPSHTSQYLCASSGGSVRSYNSPLHFGNGTRLTVT.

This chain links TRBV29-1 with TRBJ1-1. CDR1 is SQVTM and CDR2 is ANQGSEA in the germline V gene. This CDR3 spans 15 amino acids. The CDR3 loop reads CSVVWRLAMNTEAFF.